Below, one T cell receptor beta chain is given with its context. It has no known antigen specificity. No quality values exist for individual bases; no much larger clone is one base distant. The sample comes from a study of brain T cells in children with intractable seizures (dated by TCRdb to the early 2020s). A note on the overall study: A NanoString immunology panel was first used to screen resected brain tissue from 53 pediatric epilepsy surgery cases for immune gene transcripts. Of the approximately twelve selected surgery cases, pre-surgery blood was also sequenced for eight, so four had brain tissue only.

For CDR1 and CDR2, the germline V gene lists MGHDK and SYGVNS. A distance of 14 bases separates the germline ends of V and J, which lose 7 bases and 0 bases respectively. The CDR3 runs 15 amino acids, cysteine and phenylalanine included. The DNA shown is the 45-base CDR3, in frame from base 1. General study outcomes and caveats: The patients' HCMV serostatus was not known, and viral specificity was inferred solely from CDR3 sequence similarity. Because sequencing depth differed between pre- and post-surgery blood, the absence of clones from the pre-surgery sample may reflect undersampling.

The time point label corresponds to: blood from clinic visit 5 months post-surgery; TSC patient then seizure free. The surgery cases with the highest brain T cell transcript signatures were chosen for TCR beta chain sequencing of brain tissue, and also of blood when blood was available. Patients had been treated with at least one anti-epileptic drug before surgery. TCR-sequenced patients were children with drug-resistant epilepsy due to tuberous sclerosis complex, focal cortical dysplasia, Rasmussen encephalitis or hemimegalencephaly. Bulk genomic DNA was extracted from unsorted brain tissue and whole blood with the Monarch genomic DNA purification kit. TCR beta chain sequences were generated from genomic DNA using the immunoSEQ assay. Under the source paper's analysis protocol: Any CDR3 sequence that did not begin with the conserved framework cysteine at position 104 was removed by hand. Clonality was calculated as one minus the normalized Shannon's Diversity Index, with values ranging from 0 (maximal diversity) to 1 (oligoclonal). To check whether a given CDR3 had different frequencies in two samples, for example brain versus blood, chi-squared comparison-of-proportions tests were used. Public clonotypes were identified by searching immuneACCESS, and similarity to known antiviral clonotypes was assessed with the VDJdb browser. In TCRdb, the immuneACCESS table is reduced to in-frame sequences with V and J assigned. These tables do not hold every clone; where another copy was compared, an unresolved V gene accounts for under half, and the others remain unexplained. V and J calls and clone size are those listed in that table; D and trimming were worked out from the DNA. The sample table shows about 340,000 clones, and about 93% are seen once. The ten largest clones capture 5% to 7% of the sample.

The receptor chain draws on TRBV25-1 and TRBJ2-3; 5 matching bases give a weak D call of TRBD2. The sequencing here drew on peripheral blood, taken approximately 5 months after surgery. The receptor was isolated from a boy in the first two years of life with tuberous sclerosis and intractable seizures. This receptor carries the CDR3 CASNPMDLSTDTQYF. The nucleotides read TGTGCCAGCAACCCCATGGACTTGAGCACAGATACGCAGTATTTT.